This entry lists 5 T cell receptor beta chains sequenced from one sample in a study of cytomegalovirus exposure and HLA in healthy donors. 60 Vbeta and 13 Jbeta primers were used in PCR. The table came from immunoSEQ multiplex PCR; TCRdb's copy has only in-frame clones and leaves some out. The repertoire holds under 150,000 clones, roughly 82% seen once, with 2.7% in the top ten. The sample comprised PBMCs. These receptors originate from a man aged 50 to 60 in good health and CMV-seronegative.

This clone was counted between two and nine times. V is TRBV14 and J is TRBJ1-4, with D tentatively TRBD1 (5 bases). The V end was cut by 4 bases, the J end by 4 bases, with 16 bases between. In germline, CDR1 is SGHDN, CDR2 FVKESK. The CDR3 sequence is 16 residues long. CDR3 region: CASSPGGLGVNEKLFF. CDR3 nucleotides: TGTGCCAGCAGCCCCGGGGGGTTGGGGGTTAATGAAAAACTGTTTTTT.

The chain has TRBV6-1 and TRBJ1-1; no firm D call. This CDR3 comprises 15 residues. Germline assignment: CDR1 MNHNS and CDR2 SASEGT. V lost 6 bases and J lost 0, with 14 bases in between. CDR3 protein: CASSPGWAMNTEAFF. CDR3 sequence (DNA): TGTGCCAGCAGCCCCGGCTGGGCTATGAACACTGAAGCTTTCTTT.

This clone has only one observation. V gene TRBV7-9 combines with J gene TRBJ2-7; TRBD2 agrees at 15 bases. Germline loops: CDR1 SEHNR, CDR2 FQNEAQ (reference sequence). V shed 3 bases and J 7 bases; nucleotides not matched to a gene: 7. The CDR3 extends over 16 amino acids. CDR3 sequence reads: CASSFRTSGGAGEQYF. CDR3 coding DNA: TGTGCCAGCAGCTTCCGGACTAGCGGGGGGGCGGGAGAGCAGTACTTC.

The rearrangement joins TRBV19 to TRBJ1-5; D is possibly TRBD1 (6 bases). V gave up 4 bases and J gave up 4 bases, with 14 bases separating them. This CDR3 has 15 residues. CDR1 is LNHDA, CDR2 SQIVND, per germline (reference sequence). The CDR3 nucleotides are TGTGCCAGTAGTACGATTCAGGGGTCGAATCAGCCCCAGCATTTT. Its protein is CASSTIQGSNQPQHF.

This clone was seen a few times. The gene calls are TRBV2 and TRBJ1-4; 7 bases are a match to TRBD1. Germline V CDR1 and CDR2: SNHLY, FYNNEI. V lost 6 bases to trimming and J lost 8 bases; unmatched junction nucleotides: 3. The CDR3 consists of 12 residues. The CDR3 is CASRQGEEKLFF. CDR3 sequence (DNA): TGTGCCAGCAGGCAGGGGGAAGAAAAACTGTTTTTT.